The 25 T cell receptor beta chains in this list originate from one sample, sequenced in a study of cytomegalovirus exposure and HLA in healthy donors. Vbeta (60) and Jbeta (13) primers were used in the PCR. The repertoire was sequenced with immunoSEQ multiplex PCR; TCRdb's copy has only in-frame clones and lacks some. The sample gives some 140,000 clones, roughly 73% of which show up once; roughly 1.3% is in the top ten. The sample consisted of PBMCs. The source of these receptors is a woman in her thirties or forties in good health and CMV-seronegative.

This clone has a handful of counts. The V call is TRBV19, the J call TRBJ2-3; the match to TRBD1 covers 7 bases. Germline CDR1 LNHDA, CDR2 SQIVND (reference sequence). The junction had 4 bases not matched to a gene; V was cut back by 7 bases and J by 3 bases. The CDR3 has 13 residues. Here the CDR3 DNA reads TGTGCCAGTAAAGACAGGGCTACAGATACGCAGTATTTT. Its translation: CASKDRATDTQYF.

The V gene is TRBV5-4, the J gene TRBJ1-1; TRBD1 aligns across 7 bases. The junction had 10 bases not matched to a gene; V was cut back by 10 bases and J by 1 base. This CDR3 region has 14 residues. CDR1 is SGHNT and CDR2 is YYREEE in the germline V gene (reference sequence). CDR3 sequence (DNA): TGTGCCGTTAAATACCGGGACAGGAACACTGAAGCTTTCTTT. The encoded protein is CAVKYRDRNTEAFF.

This clone was detected only once. The rearrangement joins TRBV19 to TRBJ1-6, with 12 bases that match TRBD1. V trimming: 8 bases; J trimming: 6 bases; junction bases outside the gene matches: 8. The CDR3 length is 16 residues. Germline assignment: CDR1 LNHDA and CDR2 SQIVND (reference sequence). The CDR3 DNA reads TGTGCCAGTGGGACAGGGGGCCTTGTGCGTAATTCACCCCTCCACTTT. The encoded protein is CASGTGGLVRNSPLHF.

This clone was counted between two and nine times. DNA of the CDR3: TGTGCCAGCAGCTTGGGTATGCCCGGGACAGGGGATGAAAAACTGTTTTTT. Translated: CASSLGMPGTGDEKLFF. This chain joins TRBV5-6 and TRBJ1-4, with TRBD1 identical over 10 bases. The V gene end was trimmed by 0 bases and the J gene end by 6 bases; junction bases not matched to a gene: 8. Germline V gene lookup returns CDR1 SGHDT and CDR2 YYEEEE. CDR3 length: 17 amino acids. The full variable domain, rest sourced from reference TRBV5-6 and TRBJ1-4, is DAGVTQSPTHLIKTRGQQVTLRCSPKSGHDTVSWYQQALGQGPQFIFQYYEEEERQRGNFPDRFSGHQFPNYSSELNVNALLLGDSALYLCASSLGMPGTGDEKLFFGSGTQLSVL.

V usage is TRBV2 and J usage is TRBJ1-1, with 7 bases aligning to TRBD1. Germline V gene sequence: CDR1 SNHLY, CDR2 FYNNEI. The CDR3 spans 15 residues. V shed 5 bases, J shed 1 base, and the junction held 7 bases outside the gene matches. CDR3 nucleotides: TGTGCCAGCAGTAAGGAACAGGGGCGGAACACTGAAGCTTTCTTT. Amino acids: CASSKEQGRNTEAFF.

This clone was counted a few times. The J gene is TRBJ1-4, the V gene TRBV6-5, with 8 bases aligning to TRBD1. The germline CDR1 and CDR2 sequences are MNHEY and SVGAGI. The J segment lost 7 bases and the V segment lost 6 bases, leaving 7 bases of the junction unmatched. The length of the CDR3 is 14 residues. CDR3 coding DNA: TGTGCCAGCAGAGCCAGGGGGCGTGTTGAAAAACTGTTTTTT. Its protein product is CASRARGRVEKLFF.

The chain uses TRBV27 and TRBJ2-3, with 7 nucleotides matching TRBD1. The ends lost 2 bases at V and 6 bases at J; junction bases unmatched: 17. The CDR3 runs 18 residues. CDR1 is MNHEY and CDR2 is SMNVEV in the germline V gene (reference sequence). In DNA, the CDR3 is TGTGCCAGCAGTTTAAAGCCTTCAGGGGGTCCGAGAAAGGATACGCAGTATTTT. Protein product: CASSLKPSGGPRKDTQYF.

This clone was observed a single time. The rearrangement joins TRBV19 to TRBJ1-1, with 9 bases that match TRBD1. This CDR3 spans 14 amino acids. V shed 5 bases and J 5 bases; nucleotides not matched to a gene: 6. Germline CDR1 LNHDA, CDR2 SQIVND (reference sequence). CDR3 nucleotide sequence: TGTGCCAGTAGTCAGACAGGGGGAAAAACTGAAGCTTTCTTT. It yields the protein CASSQTGGKTEAFF.

V usage is TRBV2 and J usage is TRBJ1-1; a possible D gene is TRBD1 (5 bases). CDR1 is SNHLY and CDR2 is FYNNEI in the germline V gene. The CDR3 sequence is 13 residues long. With 3 bases removed from V and 4 bases from J, the gap between germline ends came to 9 bases. The CDR3 spells CASSERRGTEAFF. DNA for the CDR3: TGTGCCAGCAGTGAGCGTAGGGGCACTGAAGCTTTCTTT.

The V gene is TRBV27, the J gene TRBJ1-5, with D perhaps matching TRBD1 (5 bases). V dropped 8 bases and J dropped 3 bases, with 14 bases sitting between them. Germline V gene sequence: CDR1 MNHEY, CDR2 SMNVEV (reference sequence). The CDR3 is 14 residues long. In nucleotides, the CDR3 is TGTGCCAGCTCTCCGGGGGGGTTCAATCAGCCCCAGCATTTT. Its translation is CASSPGGFNQPQHF.

The chain couples TRBV9 to TRBJ2-2; the match to TRBD2 covers 9 bases. Germline V lookup: CDR1 SGDLS, CDR2 YYNGEE. The J segment lost 5 bases and the V segment lost 1 base, leaving 9 bases of the junction unmatched. The CDR3 has 17 residues. CDR3 in amino acids: CASSVFKRGAETGELFF. In nucleotides, the CDR3 is TGTGCCAGCAGCGTATTCAAGCGGGGGGCTGAGACCGGGGAGCTGTTTTTT. The entire variable domain, with the rest obtained from reference TRBV9 and TRBJ2-2, is as follows: DSGVTQTPKHLITATGQRVTLRCSPRSGDLSVYWYQQSLDQGLQFLIQYYNGEERAKGNILERFSAQQFPDLHSELNLSSLELGDSALYFCASSVFKRGAETGELFFGEGSRLTVL.

This clone has a single count. The chain is built from TRBV6-1 and TRBJ1-1; TRBD1 is a possible D gene (5 bases). The CDR3 spans 12 residues. Trimming removed 5 bases from V and 1 base from J, with 5 bases in between. Germline CDR1 reads MNHNS; CDR2 reads SASEGT. This CDR3 is CASSTGNTEAFF. CDR3 nucleotide sequence: TGTGCCAGCAGTACAGGGAACACTGAAGCTTTCTTT.

The V gene is TRBV5-4, the J gene TRBJ1-3; perhaps TRBD1 as D (5 bases). Trimming left V 0 bases short and J 4 bases short, with 8 bases between. Germline V gene sequence: CDR1 SGHNT, CDR2 YYREEE (reference sequence). CDR3 length: 14 amino acids. CDR3 protein: CASSLGQGGNTIYF. The CDR3 region has the DNA TGTGCCAGCAGCTTGGGTCAGGGCGGAAACACCATATATTTT.

This chain links TRBV5-6 with TRBJ1-1, with D uncertain. V gave up 1 base and J gave up 11 bases, with 12 bases separating them. CDR1 and CDR2 (germline): SGHDT, YYEEEE. The CDR3 loop spans 12 amino acids. CDR3 DNA sequence: TGTGCCAGCAGCTTGAAGGCAGGATGGGCTTTCTTT. This encodes CASSLKAGWAFF.

V usage is TRBV10-3 and J usage is TRBJ2-1, with D hard to call. Germline V gives CDR1 ENHRY, CDR2 SYGVKD. This CDR3 region has 12 residues. Trimming took off 2 bases at V and 10 bases at J, with 9 bases between the two ends. The CDR3 region has the DNA TGTGCCATCAGTGAGCTCAGGTGGGAGCAGTTCTTC. Translated, it gives CAISELRWEQFF.

This clone is a singleton in its sample. One end of the junction varies from germline; a read error may be responsible. This rearrangement joins TRBV7-9 to TRBJ2-7, with TRBD2 matching 9 bases. Germline-derived CDR1 and CDR2 are SEHNR and FQNEAQ (reference sequence). The CDR3 loop spans 16 amino acids. CDR3 region: CSSSLTASGAPGEQYF. CDR3 bases: TGTTCCAGCAGCCTAACGGCTAGCGGGGCCCCGGGGGAGCAGTACTTC.

The sample holds one count of this clone. The J gene is TRBJ2-2, the V gene TRBV6-6; 8 bases map to TRBD1. The germline CDR1 and CDR2 sequences are MNHNY and SVGAGI (reference sequence). This CDR3 contains 16 residues. V was clipped by 6 bases and J by 7 bases; unmatched bases: 13. The CDR3 region is CASRPGHGQGIGELFF. The CDR3 bases are TGTGCCAGCAGGCCCGGCCACGGACAGGGTATCGGGGAGCTGTTTTTT.

The chain carries TRBV9 and TRBJ1-1; no definite D call. CDR1 is SGDLS, CDR2 YYNGEE, per germline. CDR3 length equals 14 residues. The V gene lost 4 bases and the J gene lost 0 bases, with 10 bases spanning the gap. CDR3 sequence reads: CASSPFFLNTEAFF. The DNA for the CDR3 is TGTGCCAGCAGCCCTTTCTTTCTGAACACTGAAGCTTTCTTT.

This clone was detected only once. The rearrangement links TRBV5-8 to TRBJ1-5; 10 bases line up with TRBD1. The germline gives CDR1 SGHTS, CDR2 YDEGEE. The V gene end was trimmed by 3 bases and the J gene end by 2 bases; junction bases not matched to a gene: 2. The CDR3 contains 15 residues. CDR3 sequence reads: CASSWGTGGNQPQHF. The CDR3 DNA is TGTGCCAGCAGCTGGGGGACAGGGGGCAATCAGCCCCAGCATTTT.

The chain combines TRBV7-2 with TRBJ2-7, with D unclear. The germline V and J ends were trimmed by 4 bases and 2 bases, with 3 bases remaining between them. CDR1 SGHTA and CDR2 FQGNSA come from the germline V gene. The CDR3 contains 11 residues. The CDR3 here is CASSSTYEQYF. For the CDR3, the DNA is TGTGCCAGCAGCTCAACCTACGAGCAGTACTTC.

The rearrangement joins TRBV5-4 to TRBJ2-3; 10 positions match TRBD2. V gave up 1 base and J gave up 3 bases; unmatched junction bases: 2. CDR3 length equals 15 residues. The germline V gene encodes CDR1 SGHNT and CDR2 YYREEE (reference sequence). The CDR3 nucleotides read TGTGCCAGCAGCTTGCCTAGCGGGGGAACAGATACGCAGTATTTT. Translation: CASSLPSGGTDTQYF. The variable domain in full, completed from reference TRBV5-4 and TRBJ2-3, reads ETGVTQSPTHLIKTRGQQVTLRCSSQSGHNTVSWYQQALGQGPQFIFQYYREEENGRGNFPPRFSGLQFPNYSSELNVNALELDDSALYLCASSLPSGGTDTQYFGPGTRLTVL.

The chain employs TRBV5-1 and TRBJ1-4; D is possibly TRBD1 (6 bases). The CDR3 spans 16 residues. CDR1 is SGHRS, CDR2 YFSETQ, per germline. V lost 2 bases, J lost 4 bases, and 15 bases lay in between. CDR3 in amino acids: CASSFGGAGGNEKLFF. CDR3 in DNA: TGCGCCAGCAGCTTCGGGGGCGCGGGGGGTAATGAAAAACTGTTTTTT.

Only one count was recorded for this clone. This rearrangement joins TRBV14 to TRBJ2-5; 7 nucleotides agree with TRBD2. Per germline, CDR1 SGHDN and CDR2 FVKESK. Trimming cost V 1 base and J 5 bases; bases outside gene matches: 10. The CDR3 has 16 amino acids. Here the CDR3 reads CASSQVGGGIRETQYF. The CDR3 DNA reads TGTGCCAGCAGCCAAGTGGGCGGGGGAATCCGGGAGACCCAGTACTTC.

A single count supports this clone. CDR3 amino acids: CASSLEGLSKEFF. Here the CDR3 DNA reads TGTGCCAGCAGCTTAGAGGGACTGTCTAAAGAGTTCTTC. The chain links TRBV7-6 to TRBJ2-1; TRBD2 might be the D (6 bases). Germline V gene lookup returns CDR1 SGHVS and CDR2 FNYEAQ. The CDR3 consists of 13 residues. Trimming removed 1 base at V and 14 bases at J, with 15 bases between.

This rearrangement joins TRBV6-6 to TRBJ1-1, with D possibly being TRBD1 (6 bases). V shed 2 bases and J shed 5 bases, with 9 bases lying between them. CDR3 length equals 13 residues. Germline CDR1 is MNHNY and CDR2 is SVGAGI (reference sequence). In nucleotides, the CDR3 is TGTGCCAGCAGTTACGAGGGGGTAACTGAAGCTTTCTTT. It is translated as CASSYEGVTEAFF.